This passage covers 4 T cell receptor beta chains from one sample sequenced in a study of identical twins. MiXCR was run by TCRdb on the 5' RACE reads, yielding one entry per CDR3 protein. The profile shows about 1.7 million distinct CDR3 sequences, 25% to 35% of them singletons. The sample comprised cord blood. The receptors here all came from a newborn girl in good health.

The chain carries TRBV11-2 and TRBJ2-1, with 9 bases matching TRBD2. V lost 3 bases to trimming and J lost 5 bases; unmatched junction nucleotides: 8. This CDR3 contains 16 residues. Germline CDR1 is SGHAT and CDR2 is FQNNGV. The CDR3 bases are TGTGCCAGCAGCTTCCCTAGCGGGAACTACGACAATGAGCAGTTCTTC. Residues: CASSFPSGNYDNEQFF.

This clonotype was observed a handful of times. A much bigger clone sits one base away, suggesting this may be a read error. The chain combines TRBV7-2 with TRBJ2-3, with TRBD2 matching over 8 bases. With 5 bases clipped from V and 4 bases from J, the junction kept 5 bases outside the gene matches. Germline CDR1 SGHTA, CDR2 FQGNSA. The CDR3 consists of 14 residues. The CDR3 here is CASSPRTSSDTQYF. The CDR3, as DNA: TGTGCCAGCAGCCCCCGGACTAGCTCAGATACGCAGTATTTT.

This clonotype was picked up a small number of times. The chain recombines TRBV27 with TRBJ2-1; 9 nucleotides match TRBD2. CDR1 is MNHEY and CDR2 is SMNVEV in the germline V gene (reference sequence). V shed 6 bases and J 10 bases; nucleotides not matched to a gene: 13. The CDR3 is 15 residues long. The CDR3 loop is CASSPHGSGSREQFF. The CDR3 DNA reads TGTGCCAGCAGCCCGCATGGTAGCGGGAGCAGGGAGCAGTTCTTC.

The chain employs TRBV6-8 and TRBJ1-5; D perhaps matches TRBD1 (5 bases). CDR1 is MNHGY, CDR2 SAAAGT, per germline. Trimming stripped 6 bases from V and 0 bases from J, with 12 bases between. This CDR3 is built from 15 residues. This CDR3 is CASSQGNNSNQPQHF. In nucleotides, the CDR3 is TGTGCCAGCAGCCAGGGCAACAATAGCAATCAGCCCCAGCATTTT.